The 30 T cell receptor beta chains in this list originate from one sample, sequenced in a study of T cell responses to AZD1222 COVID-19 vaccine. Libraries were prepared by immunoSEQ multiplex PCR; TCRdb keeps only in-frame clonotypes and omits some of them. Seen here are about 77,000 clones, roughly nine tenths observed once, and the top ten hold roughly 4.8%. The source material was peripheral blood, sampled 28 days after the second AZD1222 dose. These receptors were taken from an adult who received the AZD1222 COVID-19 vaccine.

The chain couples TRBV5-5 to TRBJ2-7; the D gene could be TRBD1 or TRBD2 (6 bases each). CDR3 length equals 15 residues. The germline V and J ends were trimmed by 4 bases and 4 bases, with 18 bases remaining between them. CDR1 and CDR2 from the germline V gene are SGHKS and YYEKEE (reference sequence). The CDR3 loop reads CASSGRSWGAYEQYF. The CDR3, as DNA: TGTGCCAGCAGCGGGAGGTCTTGGGGGGCTTACGAGCAGTACTTC.

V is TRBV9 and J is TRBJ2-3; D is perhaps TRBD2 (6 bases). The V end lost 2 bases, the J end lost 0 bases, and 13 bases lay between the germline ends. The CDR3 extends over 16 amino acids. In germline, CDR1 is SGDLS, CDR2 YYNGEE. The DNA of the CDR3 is TGTGCCAGCAGCGTGGGGCTAGCGACTAGCACAGATACGCAGTATTTT. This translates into CASSVGLATSTDTQYF.

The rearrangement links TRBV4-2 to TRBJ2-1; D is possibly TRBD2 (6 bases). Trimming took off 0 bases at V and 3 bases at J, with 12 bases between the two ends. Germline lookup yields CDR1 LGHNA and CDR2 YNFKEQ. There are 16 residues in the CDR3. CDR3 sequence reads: CASSQDWAGNYNEQFF. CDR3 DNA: TGTGCCAGCAGCCAAGATTGGGCGGGAAACTACAATGAGCAGTTCTTC.

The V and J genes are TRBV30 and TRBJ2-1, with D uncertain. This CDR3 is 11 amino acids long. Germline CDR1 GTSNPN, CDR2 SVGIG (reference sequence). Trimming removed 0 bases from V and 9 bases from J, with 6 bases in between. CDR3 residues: CAWSVGGEQFF. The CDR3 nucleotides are TGTGCCTGGAGTGTAGGCGGTGAGCAGTTCTTC. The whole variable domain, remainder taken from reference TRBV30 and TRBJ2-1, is SQTIHQWPATLVQPVGSPLSLECTVEGTSNPNLYWYRQAAGRGLQLLFYSVGIGQISSEVPQNLSASRPQDRQFILSSKKLLLSDSGFYLCAWSVGGEQFFGPGTRLTVL.

CDR3 sequence: CASSLGGQAGAEAFF. DNA for the CDR3: TGTGCCAGCAGCCTGGGTGGACAGGCGGGCGCTGAAGCTTTCTTT. The chain combines TRBV11-3 with TRBJ1-1; TRBD1 matches at 7 bases. CDR3 length equals 15 residues. J lost 6 bases, V lost 5 bases, and 12 bases had no gene match. Germline V lookup: CDR1 SGHNT, CDR2 YENEEA.

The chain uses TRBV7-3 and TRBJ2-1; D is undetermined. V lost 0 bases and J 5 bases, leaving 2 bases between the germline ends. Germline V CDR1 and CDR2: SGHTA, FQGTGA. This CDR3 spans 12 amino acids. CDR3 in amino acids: CASSLTNNEQFF. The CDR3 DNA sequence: TGTGCCAGCAGCTTAACAAACAATGAGCAGTTCTTC.

The CDR3 DNA sequence: TGTGCCAGCAGCCTCCGTCTAGCGGGAGGCGCCTACAATGAGCAGTTCTTC. It translates to CASSLRLAGGAYNEQFF. The V call is TRBV9, the J call TRBJ2-1; 11 bases agree with TRBD2. V shed 4 bases, J shed 2 bases, and the junction held 8 bases outside the gene matches. The CDR3 covers 17 residues. Germline V gives CDR1 SGDLS, CDR2 YYNGEE.

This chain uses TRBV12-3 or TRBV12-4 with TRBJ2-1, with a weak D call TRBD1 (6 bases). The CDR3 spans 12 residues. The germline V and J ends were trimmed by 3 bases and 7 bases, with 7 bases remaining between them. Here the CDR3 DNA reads TGTGCCAGCAGTTTCAGGGGTAATGAGCAGTTCTTC. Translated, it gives CASSFRGNEQFF.

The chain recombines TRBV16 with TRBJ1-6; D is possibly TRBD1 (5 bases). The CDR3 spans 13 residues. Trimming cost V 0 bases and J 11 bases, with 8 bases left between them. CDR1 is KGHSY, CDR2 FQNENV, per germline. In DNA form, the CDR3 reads TGTGCCAGCAGCCAATCATGGGGCCCACCCCTCCACTTT. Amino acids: CASSQSWGPPLHF.

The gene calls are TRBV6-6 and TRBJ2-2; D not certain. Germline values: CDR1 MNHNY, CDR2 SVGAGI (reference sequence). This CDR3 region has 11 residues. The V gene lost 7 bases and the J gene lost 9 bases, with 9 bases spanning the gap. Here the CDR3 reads CASMLTWELFF. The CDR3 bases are TGTGCCAGCATGCTGACCTGGGAGCTGTTTTTT.

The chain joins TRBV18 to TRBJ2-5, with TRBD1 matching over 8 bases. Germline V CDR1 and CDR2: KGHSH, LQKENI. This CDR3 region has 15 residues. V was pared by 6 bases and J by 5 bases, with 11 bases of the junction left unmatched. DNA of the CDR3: TGTGCCAGCTCGCCTCCTCGGACAGGGATGGAGACCCAGTACTTC. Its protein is CASSPPRTGMETQYF.

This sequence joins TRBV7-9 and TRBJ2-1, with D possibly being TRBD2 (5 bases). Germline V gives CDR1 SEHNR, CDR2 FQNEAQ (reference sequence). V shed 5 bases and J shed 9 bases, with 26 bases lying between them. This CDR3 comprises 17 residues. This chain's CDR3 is CASSPTTRTGGRVEQFF. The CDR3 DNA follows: TGTGCCAGCAGCCCTACCACTCGGACTGGAGGTCGGGTTGAGCAGTTCTTC.

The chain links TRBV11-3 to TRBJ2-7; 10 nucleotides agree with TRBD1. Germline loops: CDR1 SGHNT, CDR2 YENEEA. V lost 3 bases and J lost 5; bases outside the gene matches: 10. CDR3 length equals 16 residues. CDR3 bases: TGTGCCAGCAGCTTGTCATTGGGGACAGGGGACCACGAGCAGTACTTC. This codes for CASSLSLGTGDHEQYF. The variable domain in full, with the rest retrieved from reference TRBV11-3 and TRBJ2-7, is EAGVVQSPRYKIIEKKQPVAFWCNPISGHNTLYWYLQNLGQGPELLIRYENEEAVDDSQLPKDRFSAERLKGVDSTLKIQPAELGDSAVYLCASSLSLGTGDHEQYFGPGTRLTVT.

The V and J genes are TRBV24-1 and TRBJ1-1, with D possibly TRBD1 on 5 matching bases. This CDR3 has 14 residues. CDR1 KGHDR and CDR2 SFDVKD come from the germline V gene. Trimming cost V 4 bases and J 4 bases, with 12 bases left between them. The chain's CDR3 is CATSDHGDPTEAFF. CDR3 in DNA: TGTGCCACCAGTGACCATGGGGACCCCACTGAAGCTTTCTTT.

The CDR3 nucleotides read TGTGCCAGCAGCCCCGTGGCCGGCGGGCGACCCCAGCATTTT. It encodes CASSPVAGGRPQHF. V and J are TRBV9 and TRBJ1-5; D gene ambiguous. The CDR3 is made up of 14 amino acids. Trimming pared 4 bases from V and 10 bases from J, leaving 18 bases between. The germline V gene has CDR1 SGDLS and CDR2 YYNGEE. Filled out from reference TRBV9 and TRBJ1-5, the complete variable domain reads DSGVTQTPKHLITATGQRVTLRCSPRSGDLSVYWYQQSLDQGLQFLIQYYNGEERAKGNILERFSAQQFPDLHSELNLSSLELGDSALYFCASSPVAGGRPQHFGDGTRLSIL.

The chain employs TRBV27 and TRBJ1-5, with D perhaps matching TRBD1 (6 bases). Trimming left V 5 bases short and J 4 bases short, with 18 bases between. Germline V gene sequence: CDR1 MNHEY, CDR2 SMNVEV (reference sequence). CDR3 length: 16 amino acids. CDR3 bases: TGTGCCAGCAGTCGTAGAGGTGGAGGGGGTAATCAGCCCCAGCATTTT. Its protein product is CASSRRGGGGNQPQHF.

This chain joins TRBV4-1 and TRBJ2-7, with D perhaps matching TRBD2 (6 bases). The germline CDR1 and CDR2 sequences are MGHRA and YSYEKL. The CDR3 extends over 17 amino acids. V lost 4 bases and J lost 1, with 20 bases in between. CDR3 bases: TGCGCCAGCAGCCCACCCCTGGGGGGAGGCCTATCCTACGAGCAGTACTTC. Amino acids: CASSPPLGGGLSYEQYF.

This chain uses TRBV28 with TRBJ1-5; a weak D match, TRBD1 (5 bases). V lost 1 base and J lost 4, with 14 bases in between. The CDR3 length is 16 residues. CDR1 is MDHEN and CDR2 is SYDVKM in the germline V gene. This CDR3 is CASSLFGDAGNQPQHF. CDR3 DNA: TGTGCCAGCAGTTTATTCGGGGACGCGGGTAATCAGCCCCAGCATTTT.

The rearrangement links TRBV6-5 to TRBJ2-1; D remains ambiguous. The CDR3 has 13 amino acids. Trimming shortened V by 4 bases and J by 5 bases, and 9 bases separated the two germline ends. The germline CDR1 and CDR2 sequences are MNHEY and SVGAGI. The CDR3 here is CASSFGSDNEQFF. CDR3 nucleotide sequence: TGTGCCAGCAGTTTCGGGTCTGACAATGAGCAGTTCTTC.

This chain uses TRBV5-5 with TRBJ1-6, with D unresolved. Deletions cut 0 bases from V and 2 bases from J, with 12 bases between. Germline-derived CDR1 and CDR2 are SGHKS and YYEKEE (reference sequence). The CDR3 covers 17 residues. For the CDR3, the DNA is TGTGCCAGCAGCTTGGTGGTCGGAGGGACCTATAATTCACCCCTCCACTTT. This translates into CASSLVVGGTYNSPLHF.

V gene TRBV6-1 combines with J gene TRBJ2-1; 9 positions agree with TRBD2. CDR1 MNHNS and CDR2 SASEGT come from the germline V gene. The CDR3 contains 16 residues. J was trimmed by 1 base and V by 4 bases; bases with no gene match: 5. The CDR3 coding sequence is TGTGCCAGCAGTGTAGATCTAGCGGGATCCTACAATGAGCAGTTCTTC. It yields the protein CASSVDLAGSYNEQFF.

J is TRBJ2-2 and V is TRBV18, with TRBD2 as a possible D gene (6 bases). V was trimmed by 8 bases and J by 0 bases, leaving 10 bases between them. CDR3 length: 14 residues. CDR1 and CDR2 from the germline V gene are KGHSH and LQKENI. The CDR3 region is CASSTGANTGELFF. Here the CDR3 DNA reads TGTGCCAGCAGCACGGGGGCGAACACCGGGGAGCTGTTTTTT.

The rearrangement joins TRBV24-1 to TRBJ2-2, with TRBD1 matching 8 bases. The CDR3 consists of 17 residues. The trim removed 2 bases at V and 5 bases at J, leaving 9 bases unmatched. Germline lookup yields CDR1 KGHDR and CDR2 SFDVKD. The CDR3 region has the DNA TGTGCCACCAGTGATTATTCGACAGGGGTGGGGACCGGGGAGCTGTTTTTT. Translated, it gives CATSDYSTGVGTGELFF.

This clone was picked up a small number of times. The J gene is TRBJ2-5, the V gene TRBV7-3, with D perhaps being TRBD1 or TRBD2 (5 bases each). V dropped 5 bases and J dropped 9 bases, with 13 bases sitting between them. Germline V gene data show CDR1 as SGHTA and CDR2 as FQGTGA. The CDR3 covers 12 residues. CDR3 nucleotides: TGTGCCAGCAGCCGATCGTTGGGGGCCCAGTACTTC. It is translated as CASSRSLGAQYF.

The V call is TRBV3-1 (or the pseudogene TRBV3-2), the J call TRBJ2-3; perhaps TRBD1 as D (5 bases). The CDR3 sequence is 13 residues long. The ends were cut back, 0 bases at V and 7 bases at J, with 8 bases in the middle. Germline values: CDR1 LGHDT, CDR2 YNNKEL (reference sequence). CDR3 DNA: TGTGCCAGCAGCCAAGACAAGGGGCATACGCAGTATTTT. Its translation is CASSQDKGHTQYF.

CDR3 in amino acids: CASSNRDRRDEKLFF. The CDR3 DNA follows: TGTGCCAGCAGCAACCGGGATCGGAGAGATGAAAAACTGTTTTTT. The chain employs TRBV4-2 and TRBJ1-4; D gene uncertain. The germline V and J ends were trimmed by 5 bases and 6 bases, with 16 bases remaining between them. Germline-derived CDR1 and CDR2 are LGHNA and YNFKEQ. CDR3 size: 15 residues.

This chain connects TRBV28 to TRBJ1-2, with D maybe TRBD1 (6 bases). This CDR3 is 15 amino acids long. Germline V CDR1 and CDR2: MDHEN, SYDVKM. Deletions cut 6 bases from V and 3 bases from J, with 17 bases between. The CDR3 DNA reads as TGTGCCAGCAGCCCTAGGGGGGCTGTATACTATGGCTACACCTTC. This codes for CASSPRGAVYYGYTF.

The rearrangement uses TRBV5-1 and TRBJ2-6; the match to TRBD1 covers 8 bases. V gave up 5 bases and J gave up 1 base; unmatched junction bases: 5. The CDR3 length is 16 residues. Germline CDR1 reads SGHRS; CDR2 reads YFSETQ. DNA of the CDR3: TGCGCCAGCAGTGTTCAGGGGGCGTCTGGGGCCAACGTCCTGACTTTC. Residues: CASSVQGASGANVLTF.

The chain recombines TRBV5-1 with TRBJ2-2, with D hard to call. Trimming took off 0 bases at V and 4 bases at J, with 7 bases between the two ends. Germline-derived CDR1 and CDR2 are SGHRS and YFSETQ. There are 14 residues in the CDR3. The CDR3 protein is CASSLEYSTGELFF. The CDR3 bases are TGCGCCAGCAGCTTGGAGTACAGCACCGGGGAGCTGTTTTTT.

CDR3 in amino acids: CATSEANQPQHF. In nucleotides, the CDR3 is TGTGCCACCAGTGAAGCGAATCAGCCCCAGCATTTT. The chain couples TRBV24-1 to TRBJ1-5; no firm D call. Trimming left V 4 bases short and J 4 bases short, with 4 bases between. The CDR3 has 12 amino acids. Looked up from germline, CDR1 is KGHDR and CDR2 is SFDVKD.